This is a list of T cell receptor beta chains from one sample in a study of blood T cell repertoires in COVID-19. The table came from immunoSEQ multiplex PCR; TCRdb's copy has only in-frame clones and leaves some out. Among some 140,000 clones listed, approximately 83% were seen once. The specimen sequenced was peripheral blood. These receptors were taken from a woman in her sixties with COVID-19, enrolled during active disease. Both conserved end residues are part of each CDR3. Fields, in order: D gene, clone size, J gene, V gene, CDR3 DNA, CDR3 protein. The D gene is left open where the match is weak. The size of a clone is reported for some rows only, either as once, few or many, or as a class for expanded clones.

TRBD2 . TRBJ2-3 TRBV18 TGTGCCAGCTCACGGACTAGCGGGATTACAGATACGCAGTATTTT CASSRTSGITDTQYF
TRBD2 . TRBJ2-3 TRBV5-1 TGCGCCAGCAGCTTGCAAGCGGGAGAGGTGGATACGCAGTATTTT CASSLQAGEVDTQYF
. . TRBJ1-5 TRBV15 TGTGCCACCAGCAGAGAAGCGGGTGGGCGGGTTCAGCCCCAGCATTTT CATSREAGGRVQPQHF
TRBD1 . TRBJ1-1 TRBV18 TGTGCCAGCTCACCCCCCGGGACAGGAAATTTTGAAGCTTTCTTT CASSPPGTGNFEAFF
. . TRBJ1-5 TRBV11-2 TGTGCCAGCAGCTTAGCCCGGGGTCTAGGCCAGCATTTT CASSLARGLGQHF
TRBD1 . TRBJ1-5 TRBV3-1/TRBV3-2 TGTGCCAGCAGCTGGGGTACGGGACAGGGGAATCAGCCCCAGCATTTT CASSWGTGQGNQPQHF
. . TRBJ2-1 TRBV10-3 TGTGCCATCAGTGAGTCGTCGGAGGGCACGTCCTACAATGAGCAGTTCTTC CAISESSEGTSYNEQFF
TRBD2 . TRBJ2-2 TRBV7-2 TGTGCCAGCACCTGGCCGGGGGGAGAGGGTAACACCGGGGAGCTGTTTTTT CASTWPGGEGNTGELFF
TRBD1 once TRBJ2-2 TRBV19 TGTGCCAGTAGTTATCGGGGACAGGGGTTAGGCACCGGGGAGCTGTTTTTT CASSYRGQGLGTGELFF
TRBD1 . TRBJ1-4 TRBV5-1 TGCGCCAGCAGCACCACAGGGGCAACTAATGAAAAACTGTTTTTT CASSTTGATNEKLFF
TRBD2 . TRBJ2-3 TRBV5-1 TGCGCCAGCAGCGCGGATATCCTAGCGGCTGGAGATACGCAGTATTTT CASSADILAAGDTQYF
TRBD1 few TRBJ2-7 TRBV2 TGTGCCAGCAGTAGGGGGGGACAGGGGGCCCACGAGCAGTACTTC CASSRGGQGAHEQYF
. few TRBJ1-6 TRBV2 TGTGCCAGCACATCAGCCAGGATCTATAATTCACCCCTCCACTTT CASTSARIYNSPLHF
. once TRBJ1-2 TRBV13 TGTGCCAGCAGCTTAGACCGGGTTAACTATGGCTACACCTTC CASSLDRVNYGYTF
. . TRBJ2-5 TRBV2 TGTGCCAGCAGTGCGTCCAGGGGGGCGGGGGAGACCCAGTACTTC CASSASRGAGETQYF
. . TRBJ1-1 TRBV4-1 TGCGCCAGCAGCCAAGATCTGTCAGGGATCGGATATGACACTGAAGCTTTCTTT CASSQDLSGIGYDTEAFF
. . TRBJ2-5 TRBV5-1 TGCGCCAGCAACGGTCCCAGGGGCCAAGAGACCCAGTACTTC CASNGPRGQETQYF
. . TRBJ2-5 TRBV30 TGTGCCTGGAGTGCAATCAGGGGGGCCCAAGAGACCCAGTACTTC CAWSAIRGAQETQYF
TRBD2 . TRBJ2-3 TRBV5-1 TGCGCCAGCACCTTCGCGGGAGCCCCAGATACGCAGTATTTT CASTFAGAPDTQYF
TRBD1 once TRBJ1-2 TRBV27 TGTGCCAGCAGTGGACAGGGAGTCTATGGCTACACCTTC CASSGQGVYGYTF
TRBD1 . TRBJ1-5 TRBV6-2/TRBV6-3 TGTGCCAGCAGTCGGGACAGCCTAAATCAGCCCCAGCATTTT CASSRDSLNQPQHF
TRBD1 once TRBJ1-5 TRBV7-9 TGTGCCAGCAGCCAGGGGGCGGGCAATCAGCCCCAGCATTTT CASSQGAGNQPQHF
TRBD2 few TRBJ2-1 TRBV9 TGTGCCAGCAGCGTTAGCGGGAGTTACAATGAGCAGTTCTTC CASSVSGSYNEQFF